This paragraph covers one TCR beta chain sequence. Its specificity is not known. The CDR3 loop spans 16 amino acids. The germline V gene encodes CDR1 PRHDT and CDR2 FYEKMQ (reference sequence). The trim removed 0 bases at V and 8 bases at J, leaving 9 bases unmatched. The data were taken from a study of blood T cells in healthy people across ages. General study points: A greater number of naive CD4+ cells and higher diversity distinguished long-lived donors from aged donors.

The second PCR ran 7 to 11 cycles with a sample-barcoded 5' primer and J-beta primers. TCRdb recomputed calls from the 5' RACE reads with MiXCR, one row per CDR3 protein. This sample has 1.5 million to 2 million distinct CDR3 sequences; about 50% occur once, and the top ten carry about 2.1%. The sequence was collected from a woman between 35 and 50 years old in good health. V gene TRBV13 combines with J gene TRBJ1-4, with 7 bases matching TRBD1. The sequencing input was blood. The CDR3: CASSLGGTAVYEKLFF. In nucleotides, the CDR3 is TGTGCCAGCAGCTTAGGGGGGACAGCGGTCTACGAAAAACTGTTTTTT.